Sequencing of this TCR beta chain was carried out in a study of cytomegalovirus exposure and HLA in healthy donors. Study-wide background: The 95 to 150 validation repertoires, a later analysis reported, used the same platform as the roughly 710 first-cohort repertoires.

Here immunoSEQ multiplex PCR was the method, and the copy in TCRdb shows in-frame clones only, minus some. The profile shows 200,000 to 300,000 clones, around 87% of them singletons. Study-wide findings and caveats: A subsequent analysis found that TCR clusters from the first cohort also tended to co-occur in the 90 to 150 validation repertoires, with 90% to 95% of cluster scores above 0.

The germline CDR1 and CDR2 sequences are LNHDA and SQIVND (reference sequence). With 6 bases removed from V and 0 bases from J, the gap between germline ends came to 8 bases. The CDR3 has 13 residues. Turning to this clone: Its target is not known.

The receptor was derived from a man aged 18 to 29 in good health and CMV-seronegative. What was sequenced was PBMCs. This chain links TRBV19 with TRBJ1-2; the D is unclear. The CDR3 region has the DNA TGTGCCAGTAGGAGGTTCGCTAACTATGGCTACACCTTC. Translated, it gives CASRRFANYGYTF.